This T cell receptor beta chain was captured in a study of CD8 T cells in Susac syndrome. Random hexamers were used to reverse transcribe the RNA input (about 0.5 to 1 ug). TCRdb fed the immunoSEQ multiplex PCR reads into MiXCR, producing one record per CDR3 protein. Of approximately 230,000 distinct CDR3 sequences detected, around 93% appear once; the ten largest clones hold 0.06% to 0.08%. CDR3 size: 12 residues. The germline V gene encodes CDR1 MDHEN and CDR2 SYDVKM. V was trimmed by 6 bases and J by 3 bases, leaving 6 bases between them. The sequenced material came from CD4+ T cells from PBMCs. This TCR came from a human donor with multiple sclerosis. J is TRBJ2-1 and V is TRBV28; D ambiguous. The CDR3 reads CASSRIYNEQFF. Here the CDR3 DNA reads TGTGCCAGCAGCCGCATCTACAATGAGCAGTTCTTC. Full variable domain (outside the CDR3, taken from reference TRBV28 and TRBJ2-1): DVKVTQSSRYLVKRTGEKVFLECVQDMDHENMFWYRQDPGLGLRLIYFSYDVKMKEKGDIPEGYSVSREKKERFSLILESASTNQTSMYLCASSRIYNEQFFGPGTRLTVL.